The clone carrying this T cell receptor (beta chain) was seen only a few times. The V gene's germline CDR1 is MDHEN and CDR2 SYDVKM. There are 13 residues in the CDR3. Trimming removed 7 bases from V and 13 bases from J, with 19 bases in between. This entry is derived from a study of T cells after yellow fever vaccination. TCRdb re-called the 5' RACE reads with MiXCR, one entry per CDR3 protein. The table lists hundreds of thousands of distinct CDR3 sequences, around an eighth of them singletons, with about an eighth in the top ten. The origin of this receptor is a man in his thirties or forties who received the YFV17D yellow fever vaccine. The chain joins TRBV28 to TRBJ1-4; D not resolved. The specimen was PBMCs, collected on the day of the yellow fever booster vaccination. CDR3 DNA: TGTGCCAGCAAGCTCTCGATTACGGCGATACTGTTTTTT. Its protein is CASKLSITAILFF.